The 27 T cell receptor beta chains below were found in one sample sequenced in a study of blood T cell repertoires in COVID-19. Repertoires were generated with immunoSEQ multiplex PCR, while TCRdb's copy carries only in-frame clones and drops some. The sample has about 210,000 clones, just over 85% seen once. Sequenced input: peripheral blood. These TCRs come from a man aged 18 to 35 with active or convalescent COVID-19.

The CDR3 sequence is CASSELGAREKLFF. In DNA form, the CDR3 reads TGTGCCAGCAGTGAACTGGGGGCTAGAGAAAAACTGTTTTTT. This rearrangement joins TRBV6-1 to TRBJ1-4; maybe TRBD1 (6 bases). This CDR3 has 14 residues. V was cut by 2 bases and J by 8 bases, with 12 bases left in between. The V gene's germline CDR1 is MNHNS and CDR2 SASEGT.

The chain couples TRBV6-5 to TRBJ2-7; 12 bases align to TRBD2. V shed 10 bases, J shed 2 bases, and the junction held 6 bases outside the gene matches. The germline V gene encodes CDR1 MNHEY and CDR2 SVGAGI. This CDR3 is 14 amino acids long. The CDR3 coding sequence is TGTGCCACCCAACCTAGCGGGAGGGCCTACGAGCAGTACTTC. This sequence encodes CATQPSGRAYEQYF.

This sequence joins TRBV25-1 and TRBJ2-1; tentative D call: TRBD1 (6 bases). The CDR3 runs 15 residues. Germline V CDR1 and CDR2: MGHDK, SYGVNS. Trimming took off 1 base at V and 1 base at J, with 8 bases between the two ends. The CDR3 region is CASSELGQSYNEQFF. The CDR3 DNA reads TGTGCCAGCAGTGAATTGGGACAATCCTACAATGAGCAGTTCTTC. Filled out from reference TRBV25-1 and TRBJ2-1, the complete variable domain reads EADIYQTPRYLVIGTGKKITLECSQTMGHDKMYWYQQDPGMELHLIHYSYGVNSTEKGDLSSESTVSRIRTEHFPLTLESARPSHTSQYLCASSELGQSYNEQFFGPGTRLTVL.

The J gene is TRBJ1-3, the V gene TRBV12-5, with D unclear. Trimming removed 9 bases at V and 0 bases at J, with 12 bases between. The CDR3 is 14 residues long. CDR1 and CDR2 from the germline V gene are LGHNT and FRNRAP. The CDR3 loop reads CASAVGSSGNTIYF. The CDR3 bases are TGTGCTAGCGCTGTCGGGAGCTCTGGAAACACCATATATTTT.

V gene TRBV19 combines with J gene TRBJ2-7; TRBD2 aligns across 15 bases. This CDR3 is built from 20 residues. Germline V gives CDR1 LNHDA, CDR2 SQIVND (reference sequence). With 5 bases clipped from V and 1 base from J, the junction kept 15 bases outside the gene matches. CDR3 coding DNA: TGTGCCAGTAGTTCAAGAGGACTAGCGGGAGGGCCGTGGGAATCCTACGAGCAGTACTTC. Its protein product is CASSSRGLAGGPWESYEQYF.

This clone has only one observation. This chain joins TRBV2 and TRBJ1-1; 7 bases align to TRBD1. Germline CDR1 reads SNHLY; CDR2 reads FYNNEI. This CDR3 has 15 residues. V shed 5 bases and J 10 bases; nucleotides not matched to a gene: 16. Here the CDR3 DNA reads TGTGCCAGCAGTCAACCGGGACAGCCAGACGTGGGAGCTTTCTTT. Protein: CASSQPGQPDVGAFF.

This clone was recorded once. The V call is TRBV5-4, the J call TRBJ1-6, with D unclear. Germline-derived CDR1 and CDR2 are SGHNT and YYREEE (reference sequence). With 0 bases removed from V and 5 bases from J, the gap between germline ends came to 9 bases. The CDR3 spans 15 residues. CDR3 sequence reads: CASSLGQSNNSPLHF. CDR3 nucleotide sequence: TGTGCCAGCAGCTTGGGCCAGTCCAATAATTCACCCCTCCACTTT. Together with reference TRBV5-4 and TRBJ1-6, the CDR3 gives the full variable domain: ETGVTQSPTHLIKTRGQQVTLRCSSQSGHNTVSWYQQALGQGPQFIFQYYREEENGRGNFPPRFSGLQFPNYSSELNVNALELDDSALYLCASSLGQSNNSPLHFGNGTRLTVT.

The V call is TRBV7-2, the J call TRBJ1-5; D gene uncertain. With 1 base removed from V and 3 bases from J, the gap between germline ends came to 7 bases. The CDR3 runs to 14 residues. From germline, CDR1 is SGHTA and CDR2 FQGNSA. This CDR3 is CASSLDRFNQPQHF. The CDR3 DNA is TGTGCCAGCAGCTTAGACCGGTTCAATCAGCCCCAGCATTTT.

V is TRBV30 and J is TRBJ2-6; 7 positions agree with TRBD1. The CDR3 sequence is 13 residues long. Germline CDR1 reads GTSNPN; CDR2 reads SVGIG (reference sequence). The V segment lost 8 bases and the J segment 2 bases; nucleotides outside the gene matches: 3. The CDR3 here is CARQGPGANVLTF. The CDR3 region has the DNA TGTGCCCGACAGGGACCTGGGGCCAACGTCCTGACTTTC.

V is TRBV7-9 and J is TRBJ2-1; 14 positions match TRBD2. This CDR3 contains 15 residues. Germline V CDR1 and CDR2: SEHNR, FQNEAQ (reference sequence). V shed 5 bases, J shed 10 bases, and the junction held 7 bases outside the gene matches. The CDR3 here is CASSPEGLAGDEQFF. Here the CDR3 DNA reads TGTGCCAGCAGCCCCGAGGGACTAGCGGGAGACGAGCAGTTCTTC.

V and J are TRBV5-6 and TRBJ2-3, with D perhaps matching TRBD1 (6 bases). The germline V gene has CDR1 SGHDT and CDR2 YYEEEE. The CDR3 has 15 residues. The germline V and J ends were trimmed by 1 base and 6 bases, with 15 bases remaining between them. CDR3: CASSLSQGEGDTQYF. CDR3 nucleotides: TGTGCCAGCAGCTTGTCACAGGGAGAAGGGGATACGCAGTATTTT.

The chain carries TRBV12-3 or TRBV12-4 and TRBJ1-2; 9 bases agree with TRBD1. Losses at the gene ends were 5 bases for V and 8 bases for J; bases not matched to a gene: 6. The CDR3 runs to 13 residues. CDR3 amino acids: CASSEDRGYGYTF. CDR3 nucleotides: TGTGCCAGCAGTGAGGACAGGGGATACGGCTACACCTTC.

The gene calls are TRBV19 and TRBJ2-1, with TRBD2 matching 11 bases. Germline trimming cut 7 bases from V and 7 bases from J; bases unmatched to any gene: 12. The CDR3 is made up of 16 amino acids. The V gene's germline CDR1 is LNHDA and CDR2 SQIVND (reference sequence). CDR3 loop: CASKGLAGGLVNEQFF. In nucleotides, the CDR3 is TGTGCCAGTAAGGGCTTAGCGGGAGGGCTCGTGAATGAGCAGTTCTTC.

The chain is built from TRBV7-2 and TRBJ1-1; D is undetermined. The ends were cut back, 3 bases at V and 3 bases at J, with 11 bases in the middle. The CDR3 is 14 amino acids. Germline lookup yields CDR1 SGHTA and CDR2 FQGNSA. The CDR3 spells CASSFRSVHTEAFF. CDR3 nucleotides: TGTGCCAGCAGCTTCCGGAGTGTTCACACTGAAGCTTTCTTT.

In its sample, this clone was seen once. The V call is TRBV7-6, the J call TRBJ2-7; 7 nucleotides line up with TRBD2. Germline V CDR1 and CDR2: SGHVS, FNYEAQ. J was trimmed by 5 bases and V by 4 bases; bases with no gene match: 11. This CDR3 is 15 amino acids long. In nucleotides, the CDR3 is TGTGCCAGCAGCTCCCCTGTGGGAGGGTTGGACGAGCAGTACTTC. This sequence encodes CASSSPVGGLDEQYF.

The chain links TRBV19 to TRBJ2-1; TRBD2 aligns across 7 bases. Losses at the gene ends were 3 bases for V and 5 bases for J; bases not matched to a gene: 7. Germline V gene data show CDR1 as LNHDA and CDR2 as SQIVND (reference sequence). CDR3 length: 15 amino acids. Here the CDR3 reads CASSIGREIHNEQFF. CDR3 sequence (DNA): TGTGCCAGTAGTATTGGGCGGGAGATACACAATGAGCAGTTCTTC. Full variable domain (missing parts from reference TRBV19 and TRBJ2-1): DGGITQSPKYLFRKEGQNVTLSCEQNLNHDAMYWYRQDPGQGLRLIYYSQIVNDFQKGDIAEGYSVSREKKESFPLTVTSAQKNPTAFYLCASSIGREIHNEQFFGPGTRLTVL.

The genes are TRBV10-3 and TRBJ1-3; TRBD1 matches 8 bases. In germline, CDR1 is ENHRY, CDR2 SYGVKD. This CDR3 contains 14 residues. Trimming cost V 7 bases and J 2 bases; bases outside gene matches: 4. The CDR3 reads CAINPTGAGNTIYF. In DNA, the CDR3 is TGTGCCATCAACCCGACAGGGGCTGGAAACACCATATATTTT.

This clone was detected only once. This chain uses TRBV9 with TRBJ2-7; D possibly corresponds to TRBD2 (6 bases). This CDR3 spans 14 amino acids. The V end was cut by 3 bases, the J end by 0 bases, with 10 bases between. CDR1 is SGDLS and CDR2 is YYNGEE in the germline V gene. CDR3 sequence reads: CASSAGGVSYEQYF. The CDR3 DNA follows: TGTGCCAGCAGCGCCGGCGGGGTCTCCTACGAGCAGTACTTC.

The CDR3 nucleotides are TGTGCCAGCAGCTTAGCCGTAGCGGGCACAGATACGCAGTATTTT. It yields the protein CASSLAVAGTDTQYF. The V and J genes are TRBV11-2 and TRBJ2-3, with D perhaps matching TRBD2 (6 bases). The germline gives CDR1 SGHAT, CDR2 FQNNGV. This CDR3 is built from 15 residues. V lost 1 base and J lost 1, with 9 bases in between.

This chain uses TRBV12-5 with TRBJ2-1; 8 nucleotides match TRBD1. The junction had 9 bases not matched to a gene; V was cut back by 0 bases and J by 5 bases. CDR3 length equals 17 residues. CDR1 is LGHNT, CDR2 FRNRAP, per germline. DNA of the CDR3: TGTGCTAGTGGTTTGGTTTTGGAACAGGGGGTTAACAATGAGCAGTTCTTC. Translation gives CASGLVLEQGVNNEQFF. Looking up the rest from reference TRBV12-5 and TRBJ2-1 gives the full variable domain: DARVTQTPRHKVTEMGQEVTMRCQPILGHNTVFWYRQTMMQGLELLAYFRNRAPLDDSGMPKDRFSAEMPDATLATLKIQPSEPRDSAVYFCASGLVLEQGVNNEQFFGPGTRLTVL.

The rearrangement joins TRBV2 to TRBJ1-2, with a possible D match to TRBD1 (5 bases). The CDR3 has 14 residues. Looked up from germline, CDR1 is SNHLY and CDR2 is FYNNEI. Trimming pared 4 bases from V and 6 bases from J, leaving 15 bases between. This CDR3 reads CASSVVGGGDGYTF. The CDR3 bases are TGTGCCAGCAGTGTGGTTGGCGGGGGGGATGGCTACACCTTC.

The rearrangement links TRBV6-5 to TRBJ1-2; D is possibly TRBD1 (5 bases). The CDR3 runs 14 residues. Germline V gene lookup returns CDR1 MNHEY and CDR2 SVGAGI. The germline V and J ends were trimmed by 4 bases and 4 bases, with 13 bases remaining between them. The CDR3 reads CASSFRQTVYGYTF. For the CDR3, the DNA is TGTGCCAGCAGTTTTAGACAGACCGTCTATGGCTACACCTTC.

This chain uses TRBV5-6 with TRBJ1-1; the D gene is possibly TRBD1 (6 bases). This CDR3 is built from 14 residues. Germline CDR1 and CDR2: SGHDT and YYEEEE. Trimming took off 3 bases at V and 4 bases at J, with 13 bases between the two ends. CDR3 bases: TGTGCCAGCAGCTCCCGGCCCAGGGGCACTGAAGCTTTCTTT. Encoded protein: CASSSRPRGTEAFF.

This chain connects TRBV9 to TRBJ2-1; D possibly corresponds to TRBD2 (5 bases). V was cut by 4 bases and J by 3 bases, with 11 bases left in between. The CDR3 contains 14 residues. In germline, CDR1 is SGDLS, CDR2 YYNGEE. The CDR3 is CASSYREYYNEQFF. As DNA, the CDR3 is TGTGCCAGCAGCTACCGGGAATACTACAATGAGCAGTTCTTC.

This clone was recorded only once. The CDR3 protein is CASSYRTGAYEQYF. Here the CDR3 DNA reads TGTGCCAGCAGTTACAGGACAGGGGCCTACGAGCAGTACTTC. The gene calls are TRBV6-2 or TRBV6-3 and TRBJ2-7; 9 bases are shared with TRBD1. CDR1 is MNHEY and CDR2 is SVGEGT in the germline V gene. This CDR3 has 14 amino acids. After removal of 2 bases from V and 2 bases from J, the junction contained 1 base not matched to a gene.

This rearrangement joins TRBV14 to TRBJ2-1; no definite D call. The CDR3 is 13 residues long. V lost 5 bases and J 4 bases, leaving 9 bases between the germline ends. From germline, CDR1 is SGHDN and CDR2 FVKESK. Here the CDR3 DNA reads TGTGCCAGCAGCACTGTAAGTTACAATGAGCAGTTCTTC. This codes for CASSTVSYNEQFF.

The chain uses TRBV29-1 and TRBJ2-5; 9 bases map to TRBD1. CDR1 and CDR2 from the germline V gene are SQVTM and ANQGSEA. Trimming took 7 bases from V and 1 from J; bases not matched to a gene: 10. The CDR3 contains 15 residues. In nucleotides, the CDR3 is TGCAGCGCCGATCCATCGGGACAGGGCCAAGAGACCCAGTACTTC. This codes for CSADPSGQGQETQYF.